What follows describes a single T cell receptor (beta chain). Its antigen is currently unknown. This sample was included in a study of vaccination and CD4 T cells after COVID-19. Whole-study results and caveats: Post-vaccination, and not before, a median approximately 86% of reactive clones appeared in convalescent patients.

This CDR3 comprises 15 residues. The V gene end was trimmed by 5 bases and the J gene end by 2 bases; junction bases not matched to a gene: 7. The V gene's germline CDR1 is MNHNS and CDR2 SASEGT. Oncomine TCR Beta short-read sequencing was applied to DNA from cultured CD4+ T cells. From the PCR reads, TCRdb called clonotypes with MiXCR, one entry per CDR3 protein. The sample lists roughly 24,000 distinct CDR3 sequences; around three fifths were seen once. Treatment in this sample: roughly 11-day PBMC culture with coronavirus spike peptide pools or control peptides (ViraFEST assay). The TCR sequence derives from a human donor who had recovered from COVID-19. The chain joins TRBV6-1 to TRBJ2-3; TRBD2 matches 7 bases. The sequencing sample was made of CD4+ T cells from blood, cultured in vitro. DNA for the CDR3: TGTGCCAGCAGTCCGTTGGGGGGGATCACAGATACGCAGTATTTT. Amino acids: CASSPLGGITDTQYF.